Following are 18 T cell receptor beta chains from one sample sequenced in a study of T cell repertoires in cytomegalovirus infection. TCRdb processed the reads anew with MiXCR; each CDR3 protein has one entry. This sample has 400,000 to 550,000 distinct CDR3 sequences; about 10% occur once, and the top ten carry 10%. Input material: PBMCs. The receptors were gathered from a human donor in good health (CMV status not recorded). Some clones in this sample may be carry-over from other donors' samples.

This clonotype was seen many times. The chain is built from TRBV12-3 or TRBV12-4 and TRBJ1-2, with 8 bases matching TRBD1. V lost 4 bases, J lost 0 bases, and 7 bases stayed unmatched. The CDR3 length is 16 residues. CDR3 amino acids: CASSSRQGPSNYGYTF. The CDR3 DNA reads TGTGCCAGCAGTTCCCGACAGGGGCCTTCTAACTATGGCTACACCTTC.

The genes are TRBV18 and TRBJ1-1; D is unclear. V lost 2 bases and J lost 2, with 12 bases in between. The CDR3 length is 15 residues. CDR1 is KGHSH, CDR2 LQKENI, per germline. CDR3 nucleotides: TGTGCCAGCTCACCATTCACGGATACTAACACTGAAGCTTTCTTT. Translation gives CASSPFTDTNTEAFF.

This clonotype was detected many times. The chain joins TRBV5-4 to TRBJ2-3; the D call may be TRBD1 or TRBD2 (6 bases each). The CDR3 sequence is 15 residues long. Trimming shortened V by 3 bases and J by 0 bases, and 11 bases separated the two germline ends. The germline V gene has CDR1 SGHNT and CDR2 YYREEE (reference sequence). CDR3 nucleotide sequence: TGTGCCAGCAGCTCGAAGGGGGGAAGCACAGATACGCAGTATTTT. It specifies CASSSKGGSTDTQYF.

CDR3 sequence (DNA): TGCAGTGCTTTAGCGGGGGGCTCTAGCACAGATACGCAGTATTTT. The encoded protein is CSALAGGSSTDTQYF. This chain connects TRBV20-1 to TRBJ2-3, with 10 positions matching TRBD2. Germline loops: CDR1 DFQATT, CDR2 SNEGSKA (reference sequence). The J segment lost 0 bases and the V segment lost 5 bases, leaving 5 bases of the junction unmatched. CDR3 size: 15 residues.

This rearrangement joins TRBV20-1 to TRBJ2-5; TRBD2 agrees at 8 bases. Germline V lookup: CDR1 DFQATT, CDR2 SNEGSKA (reference sequence). This CDR3 spans 13 amino acids. The ends lost 3 bases at V and 5 bases at J; junction bases unmatched: 5. The CDR3: CSASGRAGETQYF. The CDR3 DNA follows: TGCAGTGCTAGCGGGAGGGCCGGGGAGACCCAGTACTTC.

As for this clonotype: This may be a read error: a much more frequent sequence differs by one nucleotide. The chain couples TRBV12-3 or TRBV12-4 to TRBJ2-7; a possible D gene is TRBD2 (5 bases). The CDR3 extends over 15 amino acids. The V and J ends lost 5 bases and 0 bases respectively, with 14 bases between them. The CDR3 DNA sequence: TGTGCCAGCAGTACGATCGGGGAAGCCTCCTACGAGCAGTACTTC. Its translation: CASSTIGEASYEQYF.

This clonotype came up many times. The chain couples TRBV2 to TRBJ1-1; tentative D call: TRBD1 (5 bases). CDR1 SNHLY and CDR2 FYNNEI come from the germline V gene. Trimming removed 8 bases at V and 4 bases at J, with 11 bases between. This CDR3 has 12 amino acids. CDR3: CASSRDLTEAFF. The CDR3 DNA sequence: TGTGCCAGCTCCCGGGACCTCACTGAAGCTTTCTTT.

This clonotype has at least ten counts. The chain recombines TRBV19 with TRBJ2-7; 7 bases align to TRBD1. The CDR3 is made up of 14 amino acids. Germline CDR1 LNHDA, CDR2 SQIVND (reference sequence). Trimming cost V 5 bases and J 2 bases; bases outside gene matches: 6. The CDR3 nucleotides are TGTGCCAGTAGTCGACAGGGCCTAACCTACGAGCAGTACTTC. Protein: CASSRQGLTYEQYF.

This clonotype was counted ten times or more. The gene calls are TRBV12-5 and TRBJ2-2; D is unclear. The CDR3 contains 15 residues. Germline V gene sequence: CDR1 LGHNT, CDR2 FRNRAP. Trimming pared 7 bases from V and 0 bases from J, leaving 12 bases between. The CDR3 nucleotides read TGTGCTAGTGTAGACGGTGGAGCGAACACCGGGGAGCTGTTTTTT. Its translation is CASVDGGANTGELFF.

This clonotype was found many times. The rearrangement links TRBV12-5 to TRBJ2-1, with 11 bases aligning to TRBD2. Germline-derived CDR1 and CDR2 are LGHNT and FRNRAP. This CDR3 comprises 16 residues. J was trimmed by 1 base and V by 5 bases; bases with no gene match: 4. The CDR3, as DNA: TGTGCTAGTGGTCCGGGACTAGCGGAGTCCTACAATGAGCAGTTCTTC. Residues: CASGPGLAESYNEQFF. The entire variable domain, with the rest obtained from reference TRBV12-5 and TRBJ2-1, is as follows: DARVTQTPRHKVTEMGQEVTMRCQPILGHNTVFWYRQTMMQGLELLAYFRNRAPLDDSGMPKDRFSAEMPDATLATLKIQPSEPRDSAVYFCASGPGLAESYNEQFFGPGTRLTVL.

This rearrangement joins TRBV7-2 to TRBJ2-7, with no clear D. Germline V lookup: CDR1 SGHTA, CDR2 FQGNSA. Trimming took off 9 bases at V and 4 bases at J, with 16 bases between the two ends. The CDR3 has 13 residues. This CDR3 reads CARSPRWGYEQYF. The DNA of the CDR3 is TGTGCCAGAAGCCCTCGGTGGGGATACGAGCAGTACTTC. Full variable domain (outside the CDR3, taken from reference TRBV7-2 and TRBJ2-7): GAGVSQSPSNKVTEKGKDVELRCDPISGHTALYWYRQSLGQGLEFLIYFQGNSAPDKSGLPSDRFSAERTGGSVSTLTIQRTQQEDSAVYLCARSPRWGYEQYFGPGTRLTVT.

This clonotype was detected ten times or more. This chain uses TRBV11-2 with TRBJ1-2; 7 bases match TRBD1. Germline loops: CDR1 SGHAT, CDR2 FQNNGV. V lost 3 bases, J lost 7 bases, and 14 bases stayed unmatched. This CDR3 spans 16 amino acids. This CDR3 is CASSLAGWEGGSGYTF. The CDR3 DNA sequence: TGTGCCAGCAGCTTGGCCGGCTGGGAAGGGGGCTCTGGCTACACCTTC.

This clonotype has at least ten counts. This chain connects TRBV12-3 or TRBV12-4 to TRBJ1-3; D remains unclear. CDR3 length: 13 amino acids. The V gene lost 3 bases and the J gene lost 2 bases, with 5 bases spanning the gap. CDR3 loop: CASSLNPGNTIYF. DNA of the CDR3: TGTGCCAGCAGTTTGAACCCTGGAAACACCATATATTTT.

The chain has TRBV12-3 or TRBV12-4 and TRBJ1-1, with 9 bases identical to TRBD1. The CDR3 runs 16 residues. V shed 5 bases and J 0 bases; nucleotides not matched to a gene: 7. CDR3 nucleotide sequence: TGTGCCAGCAGTCCGCGACAGGGGGGCATGAACACTGAAGCTTTCTTT. Amino acids: CASSPRQGGMNTEAFF.

This clonotype has more than one count but fewer than ten. The V gene is TRBV3-1, the J gene TRBJ1-3; 7 nucleotides match TRBD1. CDR1 is LGHDT, CDR2 YNNKEL, per germline (reference sequence). The CDR3 is 14 residues long. With 4 bases clipped from V and 3 bases from J, the junction kept 3 bases outside the gene matches. CDR3 DNA: TGTGCCAGCAGCCCCGGGACAGATGGAAACACCATATATTTT. Translating gives CASSPGTDGNTIYF.

In this sample, this clonotype turned up a few times. The genes are TRBV20-1 and TRBJ1-5, with no clear D. CDR1 is DFQATT, CDR2 SNEGSKA, per germline (reference sequence). The CDR3 consists of 12 residues. V gave up 3 bases and J gave up 8 bases, with 11 bases separating them. CDR3 residues: CSARLSGEPQHF. The CDR3 nucleotides are TGCAGTGCTAGGCTTTCGGGTGAGCCCCAGCATTTT.

This clonotype appeared a few times. The gene calls are TRBV15 and TRBJ1-5; weak D call: TRBD1 (5 bases). The CDR3 covers 15 residues. Looked up from germline, CDR1 is LNHNV and CDR2 is YYDKDF (reference sequence). V was trimmed by 1 base and J by 5 bases, leaving 12 bases between them. This CDR3 is CATSRAGVGDQPQHF. The CDR3 bases are TGTGCCACCAGCAGAGCTGGAGTGGGGGATCAGCCCCAGCATTTT.

The sample holds many counts of this clonotype. This chain links TRBV7-2 with TRBJ1-2, with D hard to call. Germline CDR1 SGHTA, CDR2 FQGNSA. The CDR3 is 15 residues long. V lost 1 base and J 7 bases, leaving 16 bases between the germline ends. As DNA, the CDR3 is TGTGCCAGCAGCTTAGTAGGCAGGTCGACCAGTGGCTACACCTTC. Translated, it gives CASSLVGRSTSGYTF.